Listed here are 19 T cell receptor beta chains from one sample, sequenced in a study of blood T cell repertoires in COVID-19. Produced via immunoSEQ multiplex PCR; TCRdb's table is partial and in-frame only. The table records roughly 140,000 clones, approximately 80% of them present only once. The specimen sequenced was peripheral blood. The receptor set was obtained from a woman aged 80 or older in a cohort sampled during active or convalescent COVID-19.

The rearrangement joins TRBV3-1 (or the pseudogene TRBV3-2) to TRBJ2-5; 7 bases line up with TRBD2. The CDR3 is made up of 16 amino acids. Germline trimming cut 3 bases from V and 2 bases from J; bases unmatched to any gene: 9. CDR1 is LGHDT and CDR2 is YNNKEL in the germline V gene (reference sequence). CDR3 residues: CASSQGGTRFQETQYF. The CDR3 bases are TGTGCCAGCAGCCAGGGAGGGACGCGGTTTCAAGAGACCCAGTACTTC.

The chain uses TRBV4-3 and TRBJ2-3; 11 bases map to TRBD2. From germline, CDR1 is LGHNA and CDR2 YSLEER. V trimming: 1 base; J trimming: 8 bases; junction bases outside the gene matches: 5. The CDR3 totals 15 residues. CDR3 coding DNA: TGCGCCAGCAGCCAAGTTGGGACTAGCGGAACTACGCAGTATTTT. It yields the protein CASSQVGTSGTTQYF.

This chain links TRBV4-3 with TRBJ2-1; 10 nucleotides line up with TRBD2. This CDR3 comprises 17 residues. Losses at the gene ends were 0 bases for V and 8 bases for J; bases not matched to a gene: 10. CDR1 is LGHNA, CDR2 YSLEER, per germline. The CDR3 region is CASSQEPRERGGDEQFF. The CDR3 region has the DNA TGCGCCAGCAGCCAAGAACCCCGTGAGCGGGGGGGCGATGAGCAGTTCTTC.

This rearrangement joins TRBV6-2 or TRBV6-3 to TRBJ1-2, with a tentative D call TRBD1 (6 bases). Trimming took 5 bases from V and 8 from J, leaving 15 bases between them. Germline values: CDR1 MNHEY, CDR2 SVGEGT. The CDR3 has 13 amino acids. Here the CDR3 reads CASSITGTRGYTF. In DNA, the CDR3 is TGTGCCAGCAGTATCACCGGGACACGAGGCTACACCTTC.

This chain's CDR3 is CASSHLGVDTEAFF. Here the CDR3 DNA reads TGTGCCAGCAGCCACCTAGGGGTGGACACTGAAGCTTTCTTT. The V gene is TRBV3-1 (or the pseudogene TRBV3-2), the J gene TRBJ1-1, with D possibly being TRBD1 (5 bases). Germline lookup yields CDR1 LGHDT and CDR2 YNNKEL (reference sequence). Trimming left V 3 bases short and J 3 bases short, with 11 bases between. This CDR3 has 14 amino acids.

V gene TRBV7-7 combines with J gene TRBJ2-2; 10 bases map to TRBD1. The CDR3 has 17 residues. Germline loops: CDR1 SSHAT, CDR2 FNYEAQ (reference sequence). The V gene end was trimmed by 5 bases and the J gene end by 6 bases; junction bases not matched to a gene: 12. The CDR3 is CASSPNPGTGEAGELFF. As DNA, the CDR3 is TGTGCCAGCAGCCCGAATCCCGGGACAGGGGAGGCCGGGGAGCTGTTTTTT. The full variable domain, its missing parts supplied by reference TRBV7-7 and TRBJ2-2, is GAGVSQSPRYKVTKRGQDVTLRCDPISSHATLYWYQQALGQGPEFLTYFNYEAQPDKSGLPSDRFSAERPEGSISTLTIQRTEQRDSAMYRCASSPNPGTGEAGELFFGEGSRLTVL.

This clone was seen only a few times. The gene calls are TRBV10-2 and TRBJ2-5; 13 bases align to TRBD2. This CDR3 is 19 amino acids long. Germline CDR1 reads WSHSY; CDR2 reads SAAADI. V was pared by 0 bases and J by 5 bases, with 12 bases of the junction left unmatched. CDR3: CASSESHGGLAGVRETQYF. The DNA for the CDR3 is TGCGCCAGCAGTGAGTCGCATGGAGGACTAGCGGGGGTGCGGGAGACCCAGTACTTC.

The CDR3 spells CASSLVISPGNTIYF. The DNA for the CDR3 is TGTGCCAGCAGCTTAGTAATCAGTCCTGGAAACACCATATATTTT. V usage is TRBV7-2 and J usage is TRBJ1-3; D remains unclear. CDR1 SGHTA and CDR2 FQGNSA come from the germline V gene. V gave up 1 base and J gave up 2 bases, with 9 bases separating them. The CDR3 totals 15 residues.

DNA for the CDR3: TGTGCCAGCAGTAGTCTAACGGGACAGGGGCCGTTTGGAGCTTTCTTT. Amino acid sequence: CASSSLTGQGPFGAFF. The chain carries TRBV27 and TRBJ1-1; 10 nucleotides line up with TRBD1. Germline CDR1 and CDR2: MNHEY and SMNVEV (reference sequence). With V trimmed by 5 bases and J by 10 bases, 16 bases remained unmatched. The CDR3 is 16 residues long.

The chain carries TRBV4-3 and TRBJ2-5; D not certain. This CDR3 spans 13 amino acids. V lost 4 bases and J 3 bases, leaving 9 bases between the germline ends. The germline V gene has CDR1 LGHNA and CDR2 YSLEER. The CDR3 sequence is CASSPTPKETQYF. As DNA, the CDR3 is TGCGCCAGCAGCCCCACGCCTAAAGAGACCCAGTACTTC.

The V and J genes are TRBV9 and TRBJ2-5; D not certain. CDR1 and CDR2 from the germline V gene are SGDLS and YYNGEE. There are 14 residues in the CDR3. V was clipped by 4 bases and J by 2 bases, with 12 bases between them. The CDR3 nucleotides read TGTGCCAGCAGCTCAGATGCACAGCAAGAGACCCAGTACTTC. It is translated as CASSSDAQQETQYF.

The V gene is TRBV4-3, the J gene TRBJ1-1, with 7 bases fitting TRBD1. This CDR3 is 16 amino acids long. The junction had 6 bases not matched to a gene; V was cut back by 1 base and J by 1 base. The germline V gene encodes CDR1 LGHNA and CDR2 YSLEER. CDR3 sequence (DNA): TGCGCCAGCAGCCAAGCCCACAGGGGCCCGAACACTGAAGCTTTCTTT. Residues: CASSQAHRGPNTEAFF.

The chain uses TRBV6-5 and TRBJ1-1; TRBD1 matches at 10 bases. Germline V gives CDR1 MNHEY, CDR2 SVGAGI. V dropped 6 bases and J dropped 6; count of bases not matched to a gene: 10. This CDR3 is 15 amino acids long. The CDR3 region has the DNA TGTGCCAGCAGCACAATCCGACAGGGGGCCTCTGAAGCTTTCTTT. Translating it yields CASSTIRQGASEAFF.

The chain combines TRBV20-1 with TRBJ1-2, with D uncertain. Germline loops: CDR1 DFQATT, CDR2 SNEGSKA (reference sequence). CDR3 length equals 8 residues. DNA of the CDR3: TGCGCTCAGTATGGCTACACCTTC. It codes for CAQYGYTF.

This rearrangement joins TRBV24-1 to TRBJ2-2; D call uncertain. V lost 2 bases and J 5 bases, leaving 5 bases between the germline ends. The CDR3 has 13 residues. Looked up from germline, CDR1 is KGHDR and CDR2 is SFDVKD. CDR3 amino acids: CATSDYYTGELFF. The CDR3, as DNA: TGTGCCACCAGTGATTACTATACCGGGGAGCTGTTTTTT.

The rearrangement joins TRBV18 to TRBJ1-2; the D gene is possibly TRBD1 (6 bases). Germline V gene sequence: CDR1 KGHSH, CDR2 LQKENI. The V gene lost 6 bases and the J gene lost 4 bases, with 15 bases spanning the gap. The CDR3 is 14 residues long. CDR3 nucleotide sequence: TGTGCCAGCTCCCCTTCGACAGGCGTCTATGGCTACACCTTC. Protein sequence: CASSPSTGVYGYTF.

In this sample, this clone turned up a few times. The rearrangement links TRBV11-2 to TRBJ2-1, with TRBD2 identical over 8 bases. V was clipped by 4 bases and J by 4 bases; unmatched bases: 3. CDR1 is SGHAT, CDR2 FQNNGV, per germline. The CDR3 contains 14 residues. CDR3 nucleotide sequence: TGTGCCAGCAGCTCCACTAGCGGATACAATGAGCAGTTCTTC. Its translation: CASSSTSGYNEQFF.

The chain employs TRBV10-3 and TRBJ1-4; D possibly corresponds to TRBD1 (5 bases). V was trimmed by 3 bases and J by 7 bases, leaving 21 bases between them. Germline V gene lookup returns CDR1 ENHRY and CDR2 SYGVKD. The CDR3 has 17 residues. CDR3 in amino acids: CAISDPTSGLVGEKLFF. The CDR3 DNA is TGTGCCATCAGTGACCCGACTTCAGGGTTGGTGGGTGAAAAACTGTTTTTT.

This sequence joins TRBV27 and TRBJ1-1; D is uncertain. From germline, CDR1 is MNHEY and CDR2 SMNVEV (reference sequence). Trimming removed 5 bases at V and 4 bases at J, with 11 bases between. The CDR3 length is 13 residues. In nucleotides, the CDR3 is TGTGCCAGCAGTCCCGGACTGGGCACTGAAGCTTTCTTT. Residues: CASSPGLGTEAFF.